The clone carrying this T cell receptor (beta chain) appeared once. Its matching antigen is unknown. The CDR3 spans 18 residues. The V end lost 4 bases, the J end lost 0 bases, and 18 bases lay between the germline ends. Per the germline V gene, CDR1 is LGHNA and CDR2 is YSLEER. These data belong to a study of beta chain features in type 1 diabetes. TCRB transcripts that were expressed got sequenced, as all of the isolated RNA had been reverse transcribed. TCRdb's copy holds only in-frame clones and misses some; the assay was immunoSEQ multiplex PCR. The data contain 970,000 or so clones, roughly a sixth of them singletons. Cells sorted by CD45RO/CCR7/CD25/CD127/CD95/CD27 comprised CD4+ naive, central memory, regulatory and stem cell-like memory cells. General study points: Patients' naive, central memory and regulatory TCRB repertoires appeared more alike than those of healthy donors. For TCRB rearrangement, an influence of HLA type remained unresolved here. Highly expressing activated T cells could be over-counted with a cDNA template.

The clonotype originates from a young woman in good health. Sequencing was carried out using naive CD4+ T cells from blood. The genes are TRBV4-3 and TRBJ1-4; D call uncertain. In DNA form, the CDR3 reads TGCGCCAGCAGCCCCGGTGCGGTGAGACGGGCAACTAATGAAAAACTGTTTTTT. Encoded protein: CASSPGAVRRATNEKLFF.